These T cell receptor beta chains were read from a single sample in a study of blood T cells in healthy people across ages. From the 5' RACE reads, TCRdb called clonotypes with MiXCR, one entry per CDR3 protein. Here the sample spans under 800,000 distinct CDR3 sequences, roughly 41% being singletons. Sequencing used blood. These receptors were collected from a woman in her sixties in good health. The conserved cysteine and the conserved F or W are not part of the CDR3 here.

j_call v_call cdr3_aa
TRBJ2-7 TRBV6-1 ASSGSQGNSYEQY
TRBJ2-7 TRBV3-1 ASSPPDRDPSYEQY
TRBJ2-1 TRBV6-4 ASSDSVTGPYNEQF
TRBJ2-5 TRBV5-1 ASSSGDKEETQY
TRBJ2-1 TRBV5-1 ASSATSGGPNEQF
TRBJ2-5 TRBV5-1 ASRSQQETQY
TRBJ2-5 TRBV7-9 ASSLAGTLYGTQY
TRBJ2-5 TRBV3-1 ASSPAGLAGYNEQY
TRBJ1-1 TRBV9 ASSPREWDLAF
TRBJ2-3 TRBV5-1 ASSLGRAGGPTDTQY